This T cell receptor beta chain is from a study of blood T cell repertoires in COVID-19. Study as a whole: Samples taken during acute and convalescent COVID-19 were collected in the United States, Italy and Spain.

Self-reported history from a screening survey and questionnaire set each donor's cohort. The CDR3 consists of 15 residues. V shed 3 bases and J shed 2 bases, with 14 bases lying between them. Per germline, CDR1 MNHEY and CDR2 SMNVEV (reference sequence). Clones were read by immunoSEQ multiplex PCR, and TCRdb kept only the in-frame ones, dropping some. The sample has 400,000 to 550,000 clones; 70% to 90% are singletons. The receptor was isolated from a woman aged 18-29 years with acute COVID-19. The chain couples TRBV27 to TRBJ2-7, with D possibly matching TRBD1 (5 bases). Sequencing was performed on PBMCs or T cells enriched from blood (not recorded which). The CDR3 sequence is CASSLSVGAAYEQYF. CDR3 nucleotides: TGTGCCAGCAGTTTGTCGGTAGGGGCGGCCTACGAGCAGTACTTC.